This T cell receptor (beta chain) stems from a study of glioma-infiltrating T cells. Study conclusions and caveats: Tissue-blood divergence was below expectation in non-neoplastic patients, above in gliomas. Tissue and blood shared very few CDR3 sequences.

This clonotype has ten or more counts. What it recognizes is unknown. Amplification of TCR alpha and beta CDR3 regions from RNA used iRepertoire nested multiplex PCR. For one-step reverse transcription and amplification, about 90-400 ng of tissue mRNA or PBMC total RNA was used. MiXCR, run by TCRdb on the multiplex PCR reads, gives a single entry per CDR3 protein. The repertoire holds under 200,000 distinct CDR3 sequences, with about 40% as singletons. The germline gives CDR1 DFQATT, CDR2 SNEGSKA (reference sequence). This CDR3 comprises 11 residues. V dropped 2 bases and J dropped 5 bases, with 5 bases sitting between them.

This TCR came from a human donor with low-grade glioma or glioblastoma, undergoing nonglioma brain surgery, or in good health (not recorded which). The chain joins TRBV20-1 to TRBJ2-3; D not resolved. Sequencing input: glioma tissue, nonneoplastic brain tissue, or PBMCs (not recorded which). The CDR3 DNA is TGCAGTGCTAGACTTGGAGATACGCAGTATTTT. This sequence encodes CSARLGDTQYF.